The 29 T cell receptor beta chains reported below all come from one sample, sequenced in a study of cytomegalovirus exposure and HLA in healthy donors. A multiplex PCR was run with 60 Vbeta primers and 13 Jbeta primers. TCRdb's copy holds only in-frame clones and misses some; the assay was immunoSEQ multiplex PCR. Of 130,000 or so clones detected, 73% appear once; the ten largest clones hold around 2.1%. The sequenced sample consisted of PBMCs. The receptors here all came from a woman aged 35 to 49 in good health and CMV-seropositive.

This clone has just one count. This rearrangement joins TRBV6-6 to TRBJ1-1, with D maybe TRBD1 (6 bases). The CDR3 contains 13 residues. Germline-derived CDR1 and CDR2 are MNHNY and SVGAGI (reference sequence). Trimming cost V 5 bases and J 5 bases, with 12 bases left between them. In nucleotides, the CDR3 is TGTGCCAGCAGTCGTACAGGGTATACTGAAGCTTTCTTT. Translated: CASSRTGYTEAFF.

The V and J genes are TRBV5-6 and TRBJ1-4; 8 bases align to TRBD1. The CDR3 consists of 14 residues. CDR1 SGHDT and CDR2 YYEEEE come from the germline V gene. Trimming cost V 4 bases and J 5 bases; bases outside gene matches: 4. CDR3 nucleotides: TGTGCCAGCAGCCGTGGGACAGGAAATGAAAAACTGTTTTTT. As protein: CASSRGTGNEKLFF.

The rearrangement joins TRBV11-2 to TRBJ2-2, with D possibly TRBD1 on 6 matching bases. The V end lost 2 bases, the J end lost 3 bases, and 13 bases lay between the germline ends. CDR3 length: 16 residues. Germline V gene lookup returns CDR1 SGHAT and CDR2 FQNNGV. The DNA of the CDR3 is TGTGCCAGCAGCTTAACGGGACAAATATACACCGGGGAGCTGTTTTTT. It translates to CASSLTGQIYTGELFF.

This chain links TRBV5-4 with TRBJ2-7, with TRBD2 matching over 15 bases. Per germline, CDR1 SGHNT and CDR2 YYREEE (reference sequence). Germline trimming cut 4 bases from V and 4 bases from J; bases unmatched to any gene: 3. The CDR3 totals 15 residues. For the CDR3, the DNA is TGTGCCAGCAGCCGGGGACTAGCGGGAGGATACGAGCAGTACTTC. It yields the protein CASSRGLAGGYEQYF.

The chain is built from TRBV29-1 and TRBJ2-1, with a weak D call TRBD2 (5 bases). V was pared by 3 bases and J by 0 bases, with 12 bases between. Germline CDR1 reads SQVTM; CDR2 reads ANQGSEA. This CDR3 spans 15 amino acids. This CDR3 reads CSVDRGLVSYNEQFF. As DNA, the CDR3 is TGCAGCGTTGATCGTGGACTGGTCTCCTACAATGAGCAGTTCTTC.

This chain links TRBV27 with TRBJ1-6; D unclear. This CDR3 contains 14 residues. V was pared by 3 bases and J by 7 bases, with 10 bases between. The germline gives CDR1 MNHEY, CDR2 SMNVEV (reference sequence). The CDR3 DNA reads as TGTGCCAGCAGTTTGCGGAGGGAAAATTCACCCCTCCACTTT. This sequence encodes CASSLRRENSPLHF.

V and J are TRBV28 and TRBJ2-7, with 9 nucleotides matching TRBD2. The CDR3 has 16 amino acids. The V and J ends lost 4 bases and 0 bases, in that order; junction bases with no gene match: 7. The germline gives CDR1 MDHEN, CDR2 SYDVKM. In DNA form, the CDR3 reads TGTGCCAGCAGTTCCCCTGGCGGGAGGGCCTCCTACGAGCAGTACTTC. Residues: CASSSPGGRASYEQYF.

There are a few counts of this clone. The rearrangement joins TRBV18 to TRBJ1-3, with a weak D call TRBD1 (6 bases). In germline, CDR1 is KGHSH, CDR2 LQKENI. This CDR3 is 15 amino acids long. Deletions cut 3 bases from V and 0 bases from J, with 9 bases between. This CDR3 reads CASSPAGVSGNTIYF. The CDR3 region has the DNA TGTGCCAGCTCACCTGCAGGGGTCTCTGGAAACACCATATATTTT.

The chain joins TRBV5-1 to TRBJ1-4; D is uncertain. CDR1 is SGHRS and CDR2 is YFSETQ in the germline V gene. The length of the CDR3 is 14 residues. V lost 0 bases to trimming and J lost 5 bases, with 8 bases between them. The CDR3, as DNA: TGCGCCAGCAGCTTGGCGGCGGGAAATGAAAAACTGTTTTTT. Amino acid sequence: CASSLAAGNEKLFF.

The V call is TRBV7-2, the J call TRBJ2-7; 10 bases line up with TRBD2. Per the germline V gene, CDR1 is SGHTA and CDR2 is FQGNSA. After removal of 1 base from V and 1 base from J, the junction contained 4 bases not matched to a gene. The CDR3 is 16 residues long. The CDR3 bases are TGTGCCAGCAGCTTAGAACTAGCGGGAAATTCCTACGAGCAGTACTTC. Protein sequence: CASSLELAGNSYEQYF.

V gene TRBV7-3 combines with J gene TRBJ2-5; D not resolved. Germline V CDR1 and CDR2: SGHTA, FQGTGA. V was cut by 4 bases and J by 7 bases, with 10 bases left in between. The CDR3 has 12 residues. This chain's CDR3 is CASSSPPGTQYF. CDR3 nucleotide sequence: TGTGCCAGCAGCTCCCCCCCGGGGACCCAGTACTTC.

About this clone itself: Other DNA sequences from this sample encode an identical CDR3 as well. The chain employs TRBV28 and TRBJ1-1; the match to TRBD1 covers 7 bases. The CDR3 extends over 13 amino acids. The V segment lost 7 bases and the J segment 5 bases; nucleotides outside the gene matches: 7. Germline V gene sequence: CDR1 MDHEN, CDR2 SYDVKM. The CDR3 coding sequence is TGTGCCAGCACGCGACAGGGAAGGACTGAAGCTTTCTTT. Protein: CASTRQGRTEAFF.

V and J are TRBV19 and TRBJ2-7; D is possibly TRBD2 (5 bases). CDR3 length: 16 amino acids. Per germline, CDR1 LNHDA and CDR2 SQIVND (reference sequence). Trimming removed 7 bases from V and 5 bases from J, with 24 bases in between. The CDR3 sequence: CASTPQPRGKVHEQYF. CDR3 nucleotide sequence: TGTGCCAGTACCCCGCAACCTCGAGGGAAAGTCCACGAGCAGTACTTC.

The chain links TRBV20-1 to TRBJ2-1; D unclear. CDR3 length: 11 amino acids. Trimming left V 4 bases short and J 10 bases short, with 11 bases between. In germline, CDR1 is DFQATT, CDR2 SNEGSKA (reference sequence). CDR3 sequence: CSATDRWEQFF. In DNA, the CDR3 is TGCAGTGCTACAGACCGGTGGGAGCAGTTCTTC.

CDR3 in amino acids: CASSPSSLYGGYTEAFF. In nucleotides, the CDR3 is TGTGCCAGCAGCCCAAGCAGTTTATATGGAGGGTACACTGAAGCTTTCTTT. The J gene is TRBJ1-1, the V gene TRBV28; D ambiguous. The CDR3 is 17 residues long. CDR1 and CDR2 from the germline V gene are MDHEN and SYDVKM. Trimming cost V 6 bases and J 3 bases, with 23 bases left between them.

The rearrangement uses TRBV29-1 and TRBJ1-2; 11 positions match TRBD1. The ends lost 4 bases at V and 5 bases at J; junction bases unmatched: 3. From germline, CDR1 is SQVTM and CDR2 ANQGSEA. The CDR3 spans 13 residues. CDR3 sequence: CSVVDRGLYGYTF. In DNA form, the CDR3 reads TGCAGCGTTGTGGACAGGGGGCTTTATGGCTACACCTTC.

This rearrangement joins TRBV19 to TRBJ2-1; TRBD1 aligns across 7 bases. The germline gives CDR1 LNHDA, CDR2 SQIVND (reference sequence). Unmatched junction bases numbered 4, after V lost 5 bases and J lost 0 bases. This CDR3 spans 15 amino acids. In DNA form, the CDR3 reads TGTGCCAGTAGTTTGGGACAGAGCTCCTACAATGAGCAGTTCTTC. It is translated as CASSLGQSSYNEQFF.

This sequence joins TRBV28 and TRBJ1-2; 7 positions agree with TRBD1. The length of the CDR3 is 12 residues. The trim removed 7 bases at V and 7 bases at J, leaving 6 bases unmatched. Germline values: CDR1 MDHEN, CDR2 SYDVKM. CDR3 loop: CASKETGLGYTF. Written as DNA, the CDR3 is TGTGCCAGCAAAGAGACAGGGCTTGGCTACACCTTC.

V is TRBV27 and J is TRBJ1-4; perhaps TRBD1 as D (5 bases). This CDR3 has 13 residues. V lost 4 bases, J lost 12 bases, and 15 bases lay in between. Germline values: CDR1 MNHEY, CDR2 SMNVEV (reference sequence). The CDR3: CASSSRVPLELFF. CDR3 in DNA: TGTGCCAGCAGTTCCAGGGTCCCGCTGGAACTGTTTTTT.

This clone has just one count. The chain carries TRBV27 and TRBJ2-1, with 13 bases lining up with TRBD2. The germline V gene encodes CDR1 MNHEY and CDR2 SMNVEV (reference sequence). The CDR3 runs to 15 residues. The V gene end was trimmed by 5 bases and the J gene end by 6 bases; junction bases not matched to a gene: 4. Here the CDR3 reads CASSLWTSGSNEQFF. CDR3 in DNA: TGTGCCAGCAGTCTATGGACTAGCGGGAGCAATGAGCAGTTCTTC.

The chain couples TRBV28 to TRBJ1-5; unclear D gene. The CDR3 extends over 14 amino acids. The germline gives CDR1 MDHEN, CDR2 SYDVKM. V was pared by 7 bases and J by 5 bases, with 15 bases between. The CDR3 nucleotides are TGTGCCAGCACCCCCGCGGGGAGTGATCAGCCCCAGCATTTT. This sequence encodes CASTPAGSDQPQHF.

The chain is built from TRBV30 and TRBJ2-7; D possibly corresponds to TRBD1 (5 bases). With 0 bases removed from V and 2 bases from J, the gap between germline ends came to 11 bases. This CDR3 has 14 amino acids. The germline V gene has CDR1 GTSNPN and CDR2 SVGIG (reference sequence). The CDR3 loop reads CAWSVGRATYEQYF. The CDR3 DNA sequence: TGTGCCTGGAGTGTTGGCAGGGCCACCTACGAGCAGTACTTC.

V is TRBV7-9 and J is TRBJ2-7; a possible D gene is TRBD2 (5 bases). The V and J ends lost 4 bases and 3 bases respectively, with 10 bases between them. The V gene's germline CDR1 is SEHNR and CDR2 FQNEAQ (reference sequence). This CDR3 region has 13 residues. CDR3 in amino acids: CASSSLGNYEQYF. The CDR3, as DNA: TGTGCCAGCAGCTCTCTCGGGAACTACGAGCAGTACTTC.

This clone was seen once. V is TRBV7-2 and J is TRBJ2-2, with 10 bases matching TRBD2. CDR3 length: 18 residues. J was trimmed by 6 bases and V by 5 bases; bases with no gene match: 15. Germline CDR1 and CDR2: SGHTA and FQGNSA. The CDR3 DNA reads TGTGCCAGCAGCCGAAGGGGTCTAGCGGGAGTGGGTGCCGGGGAGCTGTTTTTT. Translated: CASSRRGLAGVGAGELFF.

The CDR3 DNA follows: TGTGCCAGCAGTGAAGGGGGACACCCGGGTGAGACCCAGTACTTC. Encoded protein: CASSEGGHPGETQYF. The chain employs TRBV2 and TRBJ2-5; possible D gene TRBD1, 6 bases. CDR1 SNHLY and CDR2 FYNNEI come from the germline V gene. CDR3 length: 15 amino acids. The V end was cut by 1 base, the J end by 5 bases, with 14 bases between.

The gene calls are TRBV5-8 and TRBJ2-7; 7 bases fit TRBD1. The CDR3 is made up of 16 amino acids. V trimming: 2 bases; J trimming: 4 bases; junction bases outside the gene matches: 12. Germline values: CDR1 SGHTS, CDR2 YDEGEE. In nucleotides, the CDR3 is TGTGCCAGCAGCTTTGAAGGGGGCAAGATTGAGTACGAGCAGTACTTC. Translation gives CASSFEGGKIEYEQYF.

The chain recombines TRBV7-2 with TRBJ2-5; 8 bases agree with TRBD2. The CDR3 consists of 17 residues. V shed 3 bases, J shed 2 bases, and the junction held 11 bases outside the gene matches. Germline CDR1 and CDR2: SGHTA and FQGNSA. The CDR3 nucleotides are TGTGCCAGCAGCTTGTATAGCGGCGGGGGGTTGCAAGAGACCCAGTACTTC. This sequence encodes CASSLYSGGGLQETQYF.

The chain links TRBV27 to TRBJ1-1; a weak D match, TRBD1 (6 bases). Germline CDR1 is MNHEY and CDR2 is SMNVEV (reference sequence). This CDR3 comprises 13 residues. Trimming stripped 9 bases from V and 3 bases from J, with 14 bases between. This chain's CDR3 is CASRAQGYTEAFF. CDR3 DNA sequence: TGTGCCAGTCGGGCACAGGGTTACACTGAAGCTTTCTTT.

The J gene is TRBJ2-7, the V gene TRBV10-3; TRBD1 matches 8 bases. V dropped 5 bases and J dropped 5; count of bases not matched to a gene: 11. The germline V gene has CDR1 ENHRY and CDR2 SYGVKD. The CDR3 has 15 residues. The CDR3 region is CAISPGAGGVDEQYF. Written as DNA, the CDR3 is TGTGCCATCAGTCCCGGGGCAGGGGGCGTCGACGAGCAGTACTTC.